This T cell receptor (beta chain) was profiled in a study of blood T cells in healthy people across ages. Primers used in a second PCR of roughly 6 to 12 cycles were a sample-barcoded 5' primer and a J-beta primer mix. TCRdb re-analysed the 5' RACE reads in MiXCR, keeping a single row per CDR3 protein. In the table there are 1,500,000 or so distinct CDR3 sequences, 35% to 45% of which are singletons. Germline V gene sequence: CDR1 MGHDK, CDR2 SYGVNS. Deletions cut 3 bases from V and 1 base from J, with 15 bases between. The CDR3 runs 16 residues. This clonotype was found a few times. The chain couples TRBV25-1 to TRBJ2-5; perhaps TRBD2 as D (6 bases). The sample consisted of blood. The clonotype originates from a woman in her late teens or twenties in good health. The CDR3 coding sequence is TGTGCCAGCAGTGACCCCTTTCTGGGGGGCCAAGAGACCCAGTACTTC. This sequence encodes CASSDPFLGGQETQYF.